This T cell receptor beta chain was found in a study of T cell responses to AZD1222 COVID-19 vaccine (dated by TCRdb to the early 2020s). Regarding the study in general: A total of over 230 trial participants underwent TCR sequencing, of whom about 210 received two doses of AZD1222 and approximately 25 received two doses of the MenACWY control vaccine. Trial participants were enrolled by age into subgroups of 18-55, 56-69 and 70-plus years, and about 150, 27 and 61 TCR-sequenced participants, respectively, were included in these subgroups.

What the time point label conveys for this sample: about 28 days (+/-7) after the second vaccine dose. AZD1222 recipients whose second dose came at about 4 weeks and those whose second dose came at about 12 weeks were combined into one group, since spike-specific TCR depth and breadth did not differ between the two schedules. Vaccinee samples came from UK trials COV001 and COV002, including a single-blind randomized controlled phase 2/3 trial of AZD1222 (ChAdOx1 nCoV-19) in healthy adults. For TCRbeta chain sequencing, PBMC samples from trial participants were taken at day 0 and at day 28 after the second dose. To note about this clone: The specificity of this receptor is unknown. Base qualities were left out, and no much larger clone turns up one base away.

The V and J ends are trimmed by 5 bases and 5 bases, leaving 6 bases between them. Sequences SNHLY (CDR1) and FYNNEI (CDR2) are obtained from the germline V gene. There are 11 amino acids in the CDR3, from cysteine to phenylalanine inclusive. The sequence is cut down to CDR3 DNA, 33 bases in frame from base 1. The CDR3 regions of human TCRbeta chains were analyzed by immunosequencing. The source study handled its data this way. TCRs in the repertoires were matched against a reference library of SARS-CoV-2-specific TCRs that had been generated with the MIRA antigen-specificity platform. Breadth was defined as the fraction of unique TCRs that were SARS-CoV-2-associated. Depth was defined as the fraction of total T cells that were SARS-CoV-2-associated. Using the MIRA data, every spike-specific TCR was mapped to the spike region that the TCR reacted to and assigned to either a CD4 or a CD8 class. Log10-transformed breadth and depth values were compared by one-way ANOVA with Sidak's multiple comparisons tests. TCRdb obtained this table from immuneACCESS and retained in-frame rearrangements with V and J assigned. These tables miss some clones; where compared with another copy, unresolved V genes account for less than half of the shortfall, and the remainder is unexplained. V and J calls and clone size are those listed in that table; D and trimming were worked out from the DNA. This sample comprises 85,000 to 120,000 clones, less than 95% of them detected only once. Together, the top ten hold 6.5% to 10% of the sample.

The paper's findings and limits, for the study overall: After two AZD1222 doses, spike-specific TCR breadth and depth were significantly higher than at day 0 and than in MenACWY recipients. Epitopes outside the regions mutated in the B.1.351 and B.1.1.7 variants were reportedly recognized by nearly half of the unique spike-specific TCRs. Conclusions about previously exposed vaccinees were limited because only six AZD1222 recipients were SARS-CoV-2 seropositive at baseline. Participants were mostly white British, with more females than males. The authors suggested clonal diversity may have been underestimated. Because no samples from the day 14 peak response were available, repertoires could be characterized only after the peak T cell response. In the small 56-69-year group, the increase in depth fell short of significance, most likely because of low power. The vaccine-associated CD4 TCRs covered the entire spike protein, and the dominant responses fell in regions 160-218 and 743-854.

The TCR comes from an adult who received the AZD1222 COVID-19 vaccine. The chain links TRBV2 with TRBJ2-5; there is no confident call for the D gene. Sequenced material: peripheral blood, taken 28 days after the second AZD1222 dose. The sequenced DNA is TGTGCCAGCAGTTATTCGGAGACCCAGTACTTC. Its translation is CASSYSETQYF.